This note documents a single T cell receptor (beta chain) sequence. These data originate in a study of blood T cell repertoires in COVID-19. Study background: The cDNA or gDNA used as material had been derived from T cells, B-cell-depleted T cells, or PBMCs.

V dropped 0 bases and J dropped 2 bases, with 12 bases sitting between them. This CDR3 spans 15 amino acids. Germline V lookup: CDR1 SGHDT, CDR2 YYEEEE. The study recruited people aged about 18 to 89 years across about two dozen US areas. TCRdb keeps only in-frame clones here, not all; method: immunoSEQ multiplex PCR. The table shows about 320,000 clones, with around nine tenths occurring only once. This TCR was recovered from a man aged 55 to 70 who had recovered from COVID-19. The sample comprised PBMCs or T cells enriched from blood (not recorded which). The J gene is TRBJ2-7, the V gene TRBV5-6; D unresolved. DNA of the CDR3: TGTGCCAGCAGCTTGGTGCGCGGCTTTACCTACGAGCAGTACTTC. Encoded protein: CASSLVRGFTYEQYF.